These 7 T cell receptor beta chains originate from one sample sequenced in a study of T cells after yellow fever vaccination. Using its own MiXCR run on the 5' RACE reads, TCRdb lists one record per CDR3 protein. The data show about 85,000 distinct CDR3 sequences, with about an eighth seen just once and around 24% held by the top ten. Sequenced here: CD8+ T cells not binding an NS4B(214-222) dextramer, sorted from PBMCs, sampled less than 25 days after the first yellow fever vaccination. These receptors were collected from a man aged 18 to 29 who received the YFV17D yellow fever vaccine.

The chain uses TRBV5-5 and TRBJ1-1; no firm D call. V was clipped by 5 bases and J by 1 base, with 9 bases between them. Germline loops: CDR1 SGHKS, CDR2 YYEKEE (reference sequence). The CDR3 spans 13 residues. CDR3 in amino acids: CASRPTANTEAFF. The CDR3 bases are TGTGCCAGCAGACCGACGGCGAACACTGAAGCTTTCTTT.

This clonotype was detected only a few times. The V and J genes are TRBV9 and TRBJ2-6; no reliable D call. Looked up from germline, CDR1 is SGDLS and CDR2 is YYNGEE. With 3 bases removed from V and 0 bases from J, the gap between germline ends came to 7 bases. There are 15 residues in the CDR3. The CDR3 region is CASSGAVSGANVLTF. CDR3 coding DNA: TGTGCCAGCAGCGGGGCGGTCTCTGGGGCCAACGTCCTGACTTTC.

This chain links TRBV5-6 with TRBJ2-2; 11 bases agree with TRBD2. Germline CDR1 reads SGHDT; CDR2 reads YYEEEE. This CDR3 spans 16 amino acids. Losses at the gene ends were 4 bases for V and 6 bases for J; bases not matched to a gene: 8. CDR3 nucleotide sequence: TGTGCCAGCAGCACCGTTCTAGCGGGGGGTTCCGGGGAGCTGTTTTTT. It encodes CASSTVLAGGSGELFF.

There are a few counts of this clonotype. The chain links TRBV5-6 to TRBJ2-5; no clear D. The CDR3 consists of 11 residues. Trimming took 4 bases from V and 4 from J, leaving 5 bases between them. Germline CDR1 reads SGHDT; CDR2 reads YYEEEE. CDR3 amino acids: CASSIGETQYF. The CDR3 DNA reads as TGTGCCAGCAGCATCGGAGAGACCCAGTACTTC.

This clonotype was picked up one time. V usage is TRBV7-9 and J usage is TRBJ2-2; D not resolved. CDR1 and CDR2 (germline): SEHNR, FQNEAQ (reference sequence). The V end was cut by 5 bases, the J end by 3 bases, with 7 bases between. The CDR3 contains 13 residues. This CDR3 reads CASSVIYTGELFF. DNA for the CDR3: TGTGCCAGCAGCGTTATCTACACCGGGGAGCTGTTTTTT. Together with reference TRBV7-9 and TRBJ2-2, the CDR3 gives the full variable domain: DTGVSQNPRHKITKRGQNVTFRCDPISEHNRLYWYRQTLGQGPEFLTYFQNEAQLEKSRLLSDRFSAERPKGSFSTLEIQRTEQGDSAMYLCASSVIYTGELFFGEGSRLTVL.

This chain links TRBV28 with TRBJ2-3, with 7 bases aligning to TRBD2. Germline lookup yields CDR1 MDHEN and CDR2 SYDVKM. V shed 2 bases, J shed 4 bases, and the junction held 15 bases outside the gene matches. This CDR3 has 18 residues. CDR3 loop: CASSLTLQVAGFPDTQYF. CDR3 in DNA: TGTGCCAGCAGTTTAACATTACAGGTAGCGGGTTTTCCAGATACGCAGTATTTT.

The chain employs TRBV19 and TRBJ2-2; tentatively, D is TRBD1 (6 bases). Trimming took 1 base from V and 1 from J, leaving 16 bases between them. The CDR3 is 18 amino acids. Germline loops: CDR1 LNHDA, CDR2 SQIVND (reference sequence). The CDR3 DNA reads TGTGCCAGTAGTATAGGTGTGGGGATAGGGGGGAACACCGGGGAGCTGTTTTTT. Translation gives CASSIGVGIGGNTGELFF. Combining the CDR3 with reference TRBV19 and TRBJ2-2 gives the whole variable domain DGGITQSPKYLFRKEGQNVTLSCEQNLNHDAMYWYRQDPGQGLRLIYYSQIVNDFQKGDIAEGYSVSREKKESFPLTVTSAQKNPTAFYLCASSIGVGIGGNTGELFFGEGSRLTVL.